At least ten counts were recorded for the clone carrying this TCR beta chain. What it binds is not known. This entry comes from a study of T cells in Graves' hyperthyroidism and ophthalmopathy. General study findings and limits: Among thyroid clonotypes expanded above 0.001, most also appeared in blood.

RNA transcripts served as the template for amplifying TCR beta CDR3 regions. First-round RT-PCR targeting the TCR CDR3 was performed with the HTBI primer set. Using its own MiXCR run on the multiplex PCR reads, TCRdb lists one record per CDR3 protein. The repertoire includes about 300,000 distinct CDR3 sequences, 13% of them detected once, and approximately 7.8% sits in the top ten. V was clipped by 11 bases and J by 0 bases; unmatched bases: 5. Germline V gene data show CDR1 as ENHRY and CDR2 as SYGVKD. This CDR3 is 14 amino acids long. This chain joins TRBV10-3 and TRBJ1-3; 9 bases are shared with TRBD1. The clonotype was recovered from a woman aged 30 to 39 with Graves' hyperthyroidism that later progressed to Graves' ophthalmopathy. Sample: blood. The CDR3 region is CAPRTGVSGNTIYF. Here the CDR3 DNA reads TGTGCCCCCAGGACAGGGGTCTCTGGAAACACCATATATTTT.